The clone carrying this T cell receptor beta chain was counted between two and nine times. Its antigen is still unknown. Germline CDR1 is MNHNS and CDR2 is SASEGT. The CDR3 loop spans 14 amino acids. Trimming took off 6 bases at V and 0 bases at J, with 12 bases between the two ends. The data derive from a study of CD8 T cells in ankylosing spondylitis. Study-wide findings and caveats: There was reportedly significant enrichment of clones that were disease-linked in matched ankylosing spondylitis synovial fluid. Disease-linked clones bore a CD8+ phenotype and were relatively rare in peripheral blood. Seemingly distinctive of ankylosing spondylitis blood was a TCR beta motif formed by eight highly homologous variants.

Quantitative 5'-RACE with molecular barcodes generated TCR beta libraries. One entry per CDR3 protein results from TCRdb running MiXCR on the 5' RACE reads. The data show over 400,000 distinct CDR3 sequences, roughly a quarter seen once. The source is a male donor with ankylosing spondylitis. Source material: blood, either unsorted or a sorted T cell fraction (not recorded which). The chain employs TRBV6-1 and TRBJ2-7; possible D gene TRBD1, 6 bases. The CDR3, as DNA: TGTGCCAGCAGCACTCAGGGGAGCTCCTACGAGCAGTACGTC. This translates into CASSTQGSSYEQYV.